Presented here are 5 T cell receptor beta chains from one specimen sequenced in a study of shared clonotypes between healthy human individuals. TCRdb keeps only in-frame clones here, not all; method: immunoSEQ multiplex PCR. This sample yields 2.5 million or so clones, of which approximately 94% are seen a single time; 0.14% belongs to the top ten. Sequenced input: naive CD4+ T cells sorted from blood. As for subset: CD45RA+ positively selected. These TCRs come from a man between 18 and 35 years old in good health.

The chain joins TRBV2 to TRBJ2-7; D not resolved. The V end lost 6 bases, the J end lost 2 bases, and 11 bases lay between the germline ends. Per germline, CDR1 SNHLY and CDR2 FYNNEI. This CDR3 spans 13 amino acids. In DNA, the CDR3 is TGTGCCAGCAGCTTACAGCAAGCCTACGAGCAGTACTTC. Protein: CASSLQQAYEQYF. The entire variable domain, with the rest obtained from reference TRBV2 and TRBJ2-7, is as follows: EPEVTQTPSHQVTQMGQEVILRCVPISNHLYFYWYRQILGQKVEFLVSFYNNEISEKSEIFDDQFSVERPDGSNFTLKIRSTKLEDSAMYFCASSLQQAYEQYFGPGTRLTVT.

The rearrangement joins TRBV30 to TRBJ1-4; D gene uncertain. CDR1 is GTSNPN and CDR2 is SVGIG in the germline V gene (reference sequence). The CDR3 has 17 residues. V shed 2 bases and J shed 1 base, with 17 bases lying between them. The CDR3 DNA reads as TGTGCCTGGAGTCCGTTACGAAATAGAAGAACTAATGAAAAACTGTTTTTT. It is translated as CAWSPLRNRRTNEKLFF.

This sequence joins TRBV6-5 and TRBJ2-1; 9 positions agree with TRBD2. V trimming: 4 bases; J trimming: 8 bases; junction bases outside the gene matches: 12. The V gene's germline CDR1 is MNHEY and CDR2 SVGAGI. This CDR3 is built from 16 residues. CDR3 nucleotide sequence: TGTGCCAGCAGTTCCCCGCTGCGGGAGGGCTTGTATGAGCAGTTCTTC. Its translation is CASSSPLREGLYEQFF.

The chain links TRBV6-1 to TRBJ1-1; D gene ambiguous. Between the trimmed V and J ends, which lost 7 bases and 2 bases, there was a span of 11 bases. CDR1 is MNHNS and CDR2 is SASEGT in the germline V gene. The CDR3 spans 13 residues. CDR3 DNA sequence: TGTGCCAGCATAATGGCAGTTAACACTGAAGCTTTCTTT. Its translation: CASIMAVNTEAFF.

V is TRBV6-1 and J is TRBJ1-3, with D possibly being TRBD1 (6 bases). CDR3 length: 14 amino acids. CDR1 is MNHNS, CDR2 SASEGT, per germline. Trimming pared 3 bases from V and 2 bases from J, leaving 8 bases between. The CDR3 loop reads CASSDWGPGNTIYF. In DNA form, the CDR3 reads TGTGCCAGCAGTGATTGGGGGCCTGGAAACACCATATATTTT.